This TCR beta chain was observed in a study of T cell responses to AZD1222 COVID-19 vaccine. At the level of the study: Second-dose schedules of about 4 or about 12 weeks were combined.

Comment on this clone: A junction end diverges from the germline sequence, so it may reflect a read error.

The germline V gene has CDR1 MDHEN and CDR2 SYDVKM. The CDR3 loop spans 17 amino acids. Here immunoSEQ multiplex PCR was the method, and the copy in TCRdb shows in-frame clones only, minus some. The table has about 73,000 clones, roughly 88% seen once; the top ten hold around 19%. This TCR derives from an adult in good health. Here the sequenced sample was peripheral blood, taken on day 0 of AZD1222 vaccination. This chain uses TRBV28 with TRBJ1-5; D unclear. CDR3 nucleotide sequence: TGTGCCGGCAGTTTATATAACACCGTCTATAGCAATCAGCCCCAGCATTTT. Encoded protein: CAGSLYNTVYSNQPQHF.